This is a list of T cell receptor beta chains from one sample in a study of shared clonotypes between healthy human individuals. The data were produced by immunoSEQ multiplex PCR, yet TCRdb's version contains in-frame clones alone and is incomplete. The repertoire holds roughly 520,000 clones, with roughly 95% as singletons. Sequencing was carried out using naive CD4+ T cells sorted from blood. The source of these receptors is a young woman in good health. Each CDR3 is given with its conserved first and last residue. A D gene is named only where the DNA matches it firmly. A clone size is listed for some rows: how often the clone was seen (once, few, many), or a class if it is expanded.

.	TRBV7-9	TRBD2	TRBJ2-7	CASSSLPGLAGEQYF	TGTGCCAGCAGTTCCCTCCCGGGACTAGCTGGCGAGCAGTACTTC
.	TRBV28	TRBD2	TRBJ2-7	CASSLEHSPGGTYEQYF	TGTGCCAGCAGTTTAGAACATTCTCCGGGAGGCACCTACGAGCAGTACTTC
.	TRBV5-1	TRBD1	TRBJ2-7	CASNRGPSSYEQYF	TGCGCCAGTAACAGGGGGCCCAGCTCCTACGAGCAGTACTTC
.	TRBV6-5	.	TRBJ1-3	CASSYLTGSGNTIYF	TGTGCCAGCAGTTACTTGACAGGCTCTGGAAACACCATATATTTT
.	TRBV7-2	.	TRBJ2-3	CASSSPGTGTQYF	TGTGCCAGCAGCTCCCCCGGGACTGGTACGCAGTATTTT
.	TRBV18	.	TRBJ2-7	CASSPPGYYEQYF	TGTGCCAGCTCACCACCGGGGTATTACGAGCAGTACTTC
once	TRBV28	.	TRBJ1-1	CASSFRRTLGTEAFF	TGTGCCAGCAGTTTTCGAAGGACCCTAGGCACTGAAGCTTTCTTT
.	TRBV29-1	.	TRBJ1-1	CSAVSGQNTEAFF	TGCAGCGCTGTCTCGGGACAAAACACTGAAGCTTTCTTT
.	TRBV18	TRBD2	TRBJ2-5	CASSPTGLDYEQYF	TGTGCCAGCTCACCCACGGGACTAGATTATGAGCAGTACTTC
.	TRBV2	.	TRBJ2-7	CATRIFGEIGEANEQYF	TGTGCCACCAGGATATTCGGGGAAATTGGTGAGGCCAACGAGCAGTACTTC
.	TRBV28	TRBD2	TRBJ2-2	CASSPGTSGTGELFF	TGTGCCAGCAGTCCCGGGACTAGCGGGACCGGGGAGCTGTTTTTT
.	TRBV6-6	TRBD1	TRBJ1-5	CASCRGRIQPQHF	TGTGCCAGCTGTAGGGGGCGGATTCAGCCCCAGCATTTT
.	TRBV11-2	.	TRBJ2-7	CASSRSDTSSYEQYF	TGTGCCAGCAGCCGCAGCGACACAAGCTCCTACGAGCAGTACTTC
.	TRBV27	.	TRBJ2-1	CASSLSWGISYNEQFF	TGTGCCAGCAGTTTATCCTGGGGTATATCATACAATGAGCAGTTCTTC
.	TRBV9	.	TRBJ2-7	CASSVAGSLSYEQYF	TGTGCCAGCAGCGTAGCTGGATCCCTCTCCTACGAGCAGTACTTC
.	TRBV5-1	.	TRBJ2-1	CASAMGTGDEQFF	TGCGCCAGCGCGATGGGGACGGGGGATGAGCAGTTCTTC
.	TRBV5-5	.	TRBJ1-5	CASRKTDRGNQPQHF	TGTGCCAGCAGAAAAACTGACAGAGGCAATCAGCCCCAGCATTTT